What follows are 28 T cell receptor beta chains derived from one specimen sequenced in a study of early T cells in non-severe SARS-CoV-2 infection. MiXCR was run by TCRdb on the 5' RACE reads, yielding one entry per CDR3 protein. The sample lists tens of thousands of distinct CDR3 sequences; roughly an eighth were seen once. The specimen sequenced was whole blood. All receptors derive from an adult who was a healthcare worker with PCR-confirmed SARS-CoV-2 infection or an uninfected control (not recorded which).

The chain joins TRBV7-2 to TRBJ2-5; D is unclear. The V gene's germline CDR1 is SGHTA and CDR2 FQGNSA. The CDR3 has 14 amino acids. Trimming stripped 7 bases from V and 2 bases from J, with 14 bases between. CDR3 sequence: CASTWRLSQETQYF. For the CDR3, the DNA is TGTGCCAGCACCTGGCGATTATCACAAGAGACCCAGTACTTC.

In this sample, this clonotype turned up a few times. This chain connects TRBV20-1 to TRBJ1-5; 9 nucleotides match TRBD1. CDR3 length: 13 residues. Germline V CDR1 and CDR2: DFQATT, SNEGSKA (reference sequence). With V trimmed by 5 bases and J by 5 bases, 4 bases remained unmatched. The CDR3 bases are TGCAGTGCTTGGACAGGGGATCATCAGCCCCAGCATTTT. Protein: CSAWTGDHQPQHF.

DNA for the CDR3: TGTGCCAGCAGCTTACTAGATACTACTGAAGCTTTCTTT. Translation: CASSLLDTTEAFF. The chain employs TRBV7-2 and TRBJ1-1, with no clear D. The germline gives CDR1 SGHTA, CDR2 FQGNSA. V was cut by 2 bases and J by 5 bases, with 9 bases left in between. This CDR3 comprises 13 residues.

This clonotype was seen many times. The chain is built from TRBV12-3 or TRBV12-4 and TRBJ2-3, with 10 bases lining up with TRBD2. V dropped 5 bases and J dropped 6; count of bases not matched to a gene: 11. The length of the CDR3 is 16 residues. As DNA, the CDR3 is TGTGCCAGCAGTGGCTCTAGCGGGAGCCTGTCTGATACGCAGTATTTT. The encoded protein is CASSGSSGSLSDTQYF.

The CDR3 nucleotides read TGTGCCAGCAGTCCCCCGGCTAGCGGAATCGCTTTGCAGTTCTTC. Protein: CASSPPASGIALQFF. This sequence joins TRBV12-3 or TRBV12-4 and TRBJ2-1; 7 nucleotides align to TRBD2. This CDR3 has 15 amino acids. With V trimmed by 5 bases and J by 12 bases, 16 bases remained unmatched.

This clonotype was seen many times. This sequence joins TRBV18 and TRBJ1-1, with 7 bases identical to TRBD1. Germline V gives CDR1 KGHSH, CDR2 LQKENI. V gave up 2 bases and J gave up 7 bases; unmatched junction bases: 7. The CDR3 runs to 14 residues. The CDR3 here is CASSPRTGEGEAFF. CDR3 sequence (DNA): TGTGCCAGCTCACCAAGGACAGGCGAGGGTGAAGCTTTCTTT.

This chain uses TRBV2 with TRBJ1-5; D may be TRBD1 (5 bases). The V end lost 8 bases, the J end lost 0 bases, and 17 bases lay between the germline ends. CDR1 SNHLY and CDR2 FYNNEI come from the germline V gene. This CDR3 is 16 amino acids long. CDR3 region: CASDSKTDRSNQPQHF. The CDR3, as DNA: TGTGCCAGCGATAGCAAGACAGATCGTAGCAATCAGCCCCAGCATTTT.

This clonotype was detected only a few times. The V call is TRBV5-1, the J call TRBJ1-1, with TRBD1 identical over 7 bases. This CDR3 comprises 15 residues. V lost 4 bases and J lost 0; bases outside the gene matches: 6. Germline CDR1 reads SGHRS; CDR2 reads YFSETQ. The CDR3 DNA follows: TGCGCCAGCAGCCCTACCGGGACAGTGAACACTGAAGCTTTCTTT. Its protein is CASSPTGTVNTEAFF.

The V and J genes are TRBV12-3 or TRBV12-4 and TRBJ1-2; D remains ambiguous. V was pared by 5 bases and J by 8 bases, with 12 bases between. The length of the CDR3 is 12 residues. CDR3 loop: CASSPRSWGYTF. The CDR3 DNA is TGTGCCAGCAGTCCACGCAGTTGGGGCTACACCTTC.

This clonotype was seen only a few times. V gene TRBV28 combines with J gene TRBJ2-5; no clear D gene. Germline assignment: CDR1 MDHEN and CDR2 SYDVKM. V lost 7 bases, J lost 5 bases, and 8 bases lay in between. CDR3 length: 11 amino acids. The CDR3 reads CASNTLETQYF. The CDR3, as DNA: TGTGCCAGCAACACACTCGAGACCCAGTACTTC. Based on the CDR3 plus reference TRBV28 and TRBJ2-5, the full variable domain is DVKVTQSSRYLVKRTGEKVFLECVQDMDHENMFWYRQDPGLGLRLIYFSYDVKMKEKGDIPEGYSVSREKKERFSLILESASTNQTSMYLCASNTLETQYFGPGTRLLVL.

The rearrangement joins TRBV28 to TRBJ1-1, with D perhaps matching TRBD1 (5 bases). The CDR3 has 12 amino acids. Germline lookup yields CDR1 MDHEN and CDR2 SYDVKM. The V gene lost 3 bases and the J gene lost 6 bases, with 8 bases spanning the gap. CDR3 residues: CASSLGVPEAFF. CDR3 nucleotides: TGTGCCAGCAGTTTGGGGGTCCCTGAAGCTTTCTTT.

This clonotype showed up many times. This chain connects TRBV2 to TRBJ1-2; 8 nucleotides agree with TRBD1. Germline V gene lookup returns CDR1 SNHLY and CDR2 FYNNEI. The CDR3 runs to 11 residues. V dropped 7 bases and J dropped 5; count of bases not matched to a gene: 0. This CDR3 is CASNRGYGYTF. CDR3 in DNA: TGTGCCAGCAACAGGGGGTATGGCTACACCTTC.

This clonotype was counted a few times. The CDR3 nucleotides read TGTGCCGCGCACGGGCGCCGCTATGGCTACACCTTC. This encodes CAAHGRRYGYTF. The V call is TRBV28, the J call TRBJ1-2, with no clear D. V was shortened by 11 bases and J by 4 bases, with 14 bases between the two germline ends. The CDR3 runs 12 residues. Looked up from germline, CDR1 is MDHEN and CDR2 is SYDVKM.

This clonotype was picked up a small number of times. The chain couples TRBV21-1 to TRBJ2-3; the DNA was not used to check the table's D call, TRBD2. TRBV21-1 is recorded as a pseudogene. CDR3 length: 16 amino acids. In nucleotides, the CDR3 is TGTGCCAGCAGCCTCCCACCACTAGCTAGCACAGATACGCAGTATTTT. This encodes CASSLPPLASTDTQYF.

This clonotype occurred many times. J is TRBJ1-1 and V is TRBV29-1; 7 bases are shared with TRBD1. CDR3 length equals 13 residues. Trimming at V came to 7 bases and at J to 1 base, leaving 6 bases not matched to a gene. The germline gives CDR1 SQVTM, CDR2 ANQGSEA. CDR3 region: CSGSTGRNTEAFF. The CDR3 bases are TGCAGCGGATCGACAGGGAGGAACACTGAAGCTTTCTTT.

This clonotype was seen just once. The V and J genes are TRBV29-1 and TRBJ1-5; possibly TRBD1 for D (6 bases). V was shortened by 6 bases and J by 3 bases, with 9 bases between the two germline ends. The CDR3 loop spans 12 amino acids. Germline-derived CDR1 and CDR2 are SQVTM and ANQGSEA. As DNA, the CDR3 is TGCAGCGTCCGGGACAACAATCAGCCCCAGCATTTT. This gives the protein CSVRDNNQPQHF.

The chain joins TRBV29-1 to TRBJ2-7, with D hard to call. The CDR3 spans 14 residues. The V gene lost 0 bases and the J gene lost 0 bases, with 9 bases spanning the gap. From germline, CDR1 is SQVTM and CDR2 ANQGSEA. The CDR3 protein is CSVEDPENSYEQYF. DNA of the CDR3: TGCAGCGTTGAAGATCCTGAAAACTCCTACGAGCAGTACTTC.

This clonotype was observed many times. The CDR3 DNA sequence: TGTGCCATCAGCCCGACCCAGGGGGGCGAGCAGTACTTC. This codes for CAISPTQGGEQYF. The chain employs TRBV10-3 and TRBJ2-7; possibly TRBD1 for D (7 bases). V was shortened by 6 bases and J by 6 bases, with 15 bases between the two germline ends. Germline V gives CDR1 ENHRY, CDR2 SYGVKD. CDR3 size: 13 residues.

The CDR3 region has the DNA TGTGCCAGCAGGAAGGGACTTCACTACGAGCAGTACTTC. Amino acids: CASRKGLHYEQYF. The chain links TRBV28 to TRBJ2-7; a weak D match, TRBD2 (6 bases). This CDR3 contains 13 residues. The V end lost 6 bases, the J end lost 3 bases, and 12 bases lay between the germline ends. The germline CDR1 and CDR2 sequences are MDHEN and SYDVKM.

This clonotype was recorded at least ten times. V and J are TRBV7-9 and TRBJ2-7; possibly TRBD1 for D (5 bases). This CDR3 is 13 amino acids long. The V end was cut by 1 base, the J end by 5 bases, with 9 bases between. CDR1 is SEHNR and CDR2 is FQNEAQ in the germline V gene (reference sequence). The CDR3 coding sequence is TGTGCCAGCAGCTTAGGGGGCTGGGACGAGCAGTACTTC. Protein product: CASSLGGWDEQYF.

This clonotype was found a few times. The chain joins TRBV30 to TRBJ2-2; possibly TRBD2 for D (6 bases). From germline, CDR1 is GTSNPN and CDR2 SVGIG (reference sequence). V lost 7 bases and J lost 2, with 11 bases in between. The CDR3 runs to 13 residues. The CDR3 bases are TGTGCCTCCTGGGAGGACAACACCGGGGAGCTGTTTTTT. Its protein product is CASWEDNTGELFF.

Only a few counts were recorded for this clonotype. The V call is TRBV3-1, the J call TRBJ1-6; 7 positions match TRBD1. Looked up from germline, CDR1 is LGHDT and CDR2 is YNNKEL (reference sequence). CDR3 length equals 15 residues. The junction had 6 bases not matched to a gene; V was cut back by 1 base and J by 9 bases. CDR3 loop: CASSQAGTVASPLHF. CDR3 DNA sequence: TGTGCCAGCAGCCAAGCTGGGACAGTGGCTTCACCCCTCCACTTT.

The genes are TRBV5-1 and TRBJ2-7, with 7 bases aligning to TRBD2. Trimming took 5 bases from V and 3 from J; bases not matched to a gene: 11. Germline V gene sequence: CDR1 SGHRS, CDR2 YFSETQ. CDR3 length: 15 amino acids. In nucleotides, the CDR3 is TGCGCCAGCAGTTCAAACGGGGGGAACTACTACGAGCAGTACTTC. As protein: CASSSNGGNYYEQYF.

As DNA, the CDR3 is TGTGCCAGCATATTGGGGACAGGGGTCGACCACGAGCAGTACTTC. Its protein product is CASILGTGVDHEQYF. The chain links TRBV5-8 to TRBJ2-7; 10 bases match TRBD1. The CDR3 contains 15 residues. V lost 6 bases to trimming and J lost 5 bases; unmatched junction nucleotides: 11. The V gene's germline CDR1 is SGHTS and CDR2 YDEGEE.

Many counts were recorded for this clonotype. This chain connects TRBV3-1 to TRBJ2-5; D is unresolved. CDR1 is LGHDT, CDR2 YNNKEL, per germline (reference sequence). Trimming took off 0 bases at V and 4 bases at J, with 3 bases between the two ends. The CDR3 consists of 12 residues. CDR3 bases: TGTGCCAGCAGCCAAGATCGAGAGACCCAGTACTTC. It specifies CASSQDRETQYF.

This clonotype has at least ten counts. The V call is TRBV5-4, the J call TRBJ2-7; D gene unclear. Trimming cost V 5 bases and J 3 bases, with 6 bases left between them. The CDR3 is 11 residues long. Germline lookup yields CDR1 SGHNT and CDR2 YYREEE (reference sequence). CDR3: CASSSNYEQYF. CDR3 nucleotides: TGTGCCAGCAGTTCCAACTACGAGCAGTACTTC.

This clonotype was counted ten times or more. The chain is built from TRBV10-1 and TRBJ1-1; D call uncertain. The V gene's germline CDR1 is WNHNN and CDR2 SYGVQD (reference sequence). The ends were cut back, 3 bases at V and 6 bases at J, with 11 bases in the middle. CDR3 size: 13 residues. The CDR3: CASSESGLAEAFF. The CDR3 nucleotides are TGCGCCAGCAGTGAATCCGGGTTAGCTGAAGCTTTCTTT.

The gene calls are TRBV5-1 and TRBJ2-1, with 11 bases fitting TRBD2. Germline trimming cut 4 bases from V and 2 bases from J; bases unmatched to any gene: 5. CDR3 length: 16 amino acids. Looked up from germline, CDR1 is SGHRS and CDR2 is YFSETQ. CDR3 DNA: TGCGCCAGCAGCCAGGGACTAGCGGAGCCCTACAATGAGCAGTTCTTC. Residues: CASSQGLAEPYNEQFF.